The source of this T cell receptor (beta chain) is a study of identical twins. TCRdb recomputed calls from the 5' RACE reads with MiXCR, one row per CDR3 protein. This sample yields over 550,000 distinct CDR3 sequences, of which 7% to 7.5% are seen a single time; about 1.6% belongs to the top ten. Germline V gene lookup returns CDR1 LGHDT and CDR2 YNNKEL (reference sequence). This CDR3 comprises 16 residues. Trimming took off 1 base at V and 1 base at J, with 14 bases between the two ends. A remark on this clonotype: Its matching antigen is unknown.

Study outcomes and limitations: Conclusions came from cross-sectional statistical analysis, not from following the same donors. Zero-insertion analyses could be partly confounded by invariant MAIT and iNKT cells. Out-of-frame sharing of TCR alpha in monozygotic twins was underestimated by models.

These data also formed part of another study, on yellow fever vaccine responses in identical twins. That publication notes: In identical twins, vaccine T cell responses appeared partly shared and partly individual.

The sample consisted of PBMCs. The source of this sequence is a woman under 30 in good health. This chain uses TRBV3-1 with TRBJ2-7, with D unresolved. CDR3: CASSQGQASASYEQYF. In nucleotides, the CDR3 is TGTGCCAGCAGCCAAGGTCAAGCGTCCGCGTCCTACGAGCAGTACTTC.